These 15 T cell receptor beta chains were sequenced from one sample in a study of shared clonotypes between healthy human individuals. Assay: immunoSEQ multiplex PCR; the TCRdb copy retains only in-frame clones and omits some. The table has 500,000 to 550,000 clones, more than 95% seen once. The specimen was naive CD4+ T cells sorted from blood. Noted subset: CD45RA+ positively selected. Source of these receptors: a woman in her thirties in good health.

The chain carries TRBV7-9 and TRBJ2-7; weak D call: TRBD1 (5 bases). Germline assignment: CDR1 SEHNR and CDR2 FQNEAQ (reference sequence). The V end lost 1 base, the J end lost 2 bases, and 15 bases lay between the germline ends. The CDR3 covers 16 residues. The CDR3 nucleotides are TGTGCCAGCAGCTTAGTGGGGCAGCTCGCGACCTACGAGCAGTACTTC. Residues: CASSLVGQLATYEQYF.

The V gene is TRBV28, the J gene TRBJ1-2, with 8 positions matching TRBD1. Trimming cost V 4 bases and J 5 bases; bases outside gene matches: 9. Germline CDR1 and CDR2: MDHEN and SYDVKM. The CDR3 sequence is 15 residues long. This CDR3 reads CASSSLGQEIYGYTF. CDR3 nucleotides: TGTGCCAGCAGTTCCCTGGGACAGGAAATATATGGCTACACCTTC.

The chain couples TRBV4-1 to TRBJ1-6; D remains ambiguous. The germline V gene has CDR1 MGHRA and CDR2 YSYEKL. Trimming cost V 1 base and J 13 bases, with 8 bases left between them. The CDR3 runs to 12 residues. The CDR3 loop reads CASSQGTWPLHF. For the CDR3, the DNA is TGCGCCAGCAGCCAAGGAACATGGCCCCTCCACTTT.

The J gene is TRBJ2-1, the V gene TRBV27, with a tentative D call TRBD1 (6 bases). The CDR3 has 17 residues. The germline CDR1 and CDR2 sequences are MNHEY and SMNVEV (reference sequence). Deletions cut 2 bases from V and 6 bases from J, with 20 bases between. CDR3 sequence (DNA): TGTGCCAGCAGTTTAAAACAGGGCAGCAATCCGGTCAATGAGCAGTTCTTC. The encoded protein is CASSLKQGSNPVNEQFF.

The chain employs TRBV28 and TRBJ1-2; no clear D gene. CDR1 and CDR2 from the germline V gene are MDHEN and SYDVKM. V gave up 2 bases and J gave up 4 bases, with 5 bases separating them. The CDR3 contains 12 residues. DNA of the CDR3: TGTGCCAGCAGTTTAGGAACCTATGGCTACACCTTC. It is translated as CASSLGTYGYTF.

The chain employs TRBV25-1 and TRBJ2-7; 9 nucleotides agree with TRBD2. Germline CDR1 MGHDK, CDR2 SYGVNS. V lost 3 bases to trimming and J lost 4 bases; unmatched junction nucleotides: 7. The CDR3 totals 15 residues. The CDR3 loop reads CASSDGPSGVYEQYF. CDR3 coding DNA: TGTGCCAGCAGTGACGGTCCTAGCGGGGTTTACGAGCAGTACTTC.

V is TRBV19 and J is TRBJ1-5, with a weak D call TRBD1 (5 bases). The CDR3 consists of 15 residues. Germline V gives CDR1 LNHDA, CDR2 SQIVND (reference sequence). V was clipped by 4 bases and J by 6 bases, with 16 bases between them. CDR3 DNA sequence: TGTGCCAGTAGTAGGGCAGGGAATTTGGGTCAGCCCCAGCATTTT. It encodes CASSRAGNLGQPQHF.

The V gene is TRBV28, the J gene TRBJ1-3; TRBD1 is a possible D gene (5 bases). Germline-derived CDR1 and CDR2 are MDHEN and SYDVKM. The CDR3 contains 15 residues. Trimming removed 5 bases from V and 2 bases from J, with 13 bases in between. The DNA for the CDR3 is TGTGCCAGCAGTCTGCCCGGGACTGCTGGAAACACCATATATTTT. This translates into CASSLPGTAGNTIYF.

This chain links TRBV5-1 with TRBJ2-2; possible D gene TRBD2, 6 bases. The CDR3 contains 16 residues. V was pared by 4 bases and J by 7 bases, with 20 bases between. Germline assignment: CDR1 SGHRS and CDR2 YFSETQ. CDR3 in amino acids: CASSTGFRGALGELFF. CDR3 DNA sequence: TGCGCCAGCAGCACGGGGTTCCGCGGGGCCCTCGGGGAGCTGTTTTTT.

CDR3 protein: CASSFQGLDTEAFF. CDR3 DNA: TGTGCCAGCAGCTTCCAAGGGTTGGACACTGAAGCTTTCTTT. The V and J genes are TRBV11-2 and TRBJ1-1, with unresolved D. The CDR3 is 14 residues long. Germline V gene lookup returns CDR1 SGHAT and CDR2 FQNNGV. The V end lost 3 bases, the J end lost 3 bases, and 11 bases lay between the germline ends.

The sample holds one count of this clone. The genes are TRBV10-2 and TRBJ1-5, with D possibly matching TRBD1 (6 bases). The CDR3 has 13 amino acids. Trimming took off 6 bases at V and 4 bases at J, with 10 bases between the two ends. Looked up from germline, CDR1 is WSHSY and CDR2 is SAAADI. The CDR3 sequence: CASRVQGNQPQHF. The CDR3 DNA reads as TGCGCCAGCAGAGTACAGGGAAATCAGCCCCAGCATTTT.

The chain employs TRBV28 and TRBJ1-4; D ambiguous. The CDR3 sequence is 13 residues long. V lost 10 bases, J lost 2 bases, and 11 bases lay in between. Germline-derived CDR1 and CDR2 are MDHEN and SYDVKM. The CDR3 region is CATSVGTNEKLFF. CDR3 nucleotides: TGTGCCACCTCTGTGGGGACTAATGAAAAACTGTTTTTT.

The chain links TRBV4-2 to TRBJ2-1, with 8 nucleotides matching TRBD2. Germline V lookup: CDR1 LGHNA, CDR2 YNFKEQ. Losses at the gene ends were 0 bases for V and 3 bases for J; bases not matched to a gene: 4. CDR3 length: 16 amino acids. CDR3 DNA sequence: TGTGCCAGCAGCCAAGATGGTAGCGGGGTCTACAATGAGCAGTTCTTC. Its translation: CASSQDGSGVYNEQFF.

V is TRBV11-3 and J is TRBJ2-5; a weak D match, TRBD2 (5 bases). The CDR3 is 14 residues long. The germline CDR1 and CDR2 sequences are SGHNT and YENEEA. The V end lost 1 base, the J end lost 2 bases, and 8 bases lay between the germline ends. CDR3 sequence: CASSLAGEQETQYF. The CDR3 DNA sequence: TGTGCCAGCAGCTTAGCCGGGGAACAAGAGACCCAGTACTTC.

CDR3 nucleotide sequence: TGCGCCAGCAGTGACTACGGAAACACCGGGGAGCTGTTTTTT. It translates to CASSDYGNTGELFF. The V and J genes are TRBV10-1 and TRBJ2-2; no reliable D call. Trimming took 3 bases from V and 2 from J, leaving 7 bases between them. The CDR3 spans 14 residues. Germline V gene lookup returns CDR1 WNHNN and CDR2 SYGVQD (reference sequence).